Presented here are 32 T cell receptor beta chains from one specimen sequenced in a study of OX40 agonist ivuxolimab in advanced cancers. Library generation was performed with the immunoSEQ multiplex PCR assay. This immuneACCESS table, as held by TCRdb, lists in-frame sequences with V and J called but not all clones. Of the missing ones, under half trace to an unresolved V gene in checked studies; the others have no known cause. For this sample the table gives around 56,000 clones, of which approximately 79% were detected only once. The leading ten clones occupy under 4.5% of the sample. The sample here was CD4+ or CD8+ T cells sorted from blood, taken in a trial of the OX40 agonist ivuxolimab. The receptors stem from an adult with an advanced solid tumor such as melanoma, head and neck, liver or kidney cancer.

The V call is TRBV19, the J call TRBJ1-5; weak D call: TRBD1 (5 bases). V lost 3 bases, J lost 2 bases, and 11 bases lay in between. The CDR3 runs 15 residues. Germline loops: CDR1 LNHDA, CDR2 SQIVND (reference sequence). The CDR3 sequence: CASSMGLGGNQPQHF. The CDR3 DNA reads TGTGCCAGTAGTATGGGGCTGGGGGGCAATCAGCCCCAGCATTTT.

The table lists this clone with a few counts. The chain has TRBV27 and TRBJ1-1, with a weak D call TRBD1 (5 bases). CDR3 length equals 14 residues. CDR1 is MNHEY, CDR2 SMNVEV, per germline (reference sequence). Trimming stripped 2 bases from V and 4 bases from J, with 11 bases between. The DNA of the CDR3 is TGTGCCAGCAGTTTAGTAGGGACTAGCACTGAAGCTTTCTTT. This gives the protein CASSLVGTSTEAFF.

The chain employs TRBV2 and TRBJ1-2, with 10 bases fitting TRBD1. With 6 bases clipped from V and 4 bases from J, the junction kept 8 bases outside the gene matches. The CDR3 extends over 15 amino acids. Looked up from germline, CDR1 is SNHLY and CDR2 is FYNNEI. CDR3 region: CASSRQGANLYGYTF. The CDR3, as DNA: TGTGCCAGCAGCCGACAGGGGGCGAATCTCTATGGCTACACCTTC.

J is TRBJ2-1 and V is TRBV7-8; D perhaps matches TRBD2 (6 bases). This CDR3 has 13 amino acids. The germline V gene has CDR1 SGHVS and CDR2 FQNEAQ. V lost 0 bases, J lost 11 bases, and 11 bases lay in between. The CDR3 loop is CASSLAGGNKQFF. The CDR3 coding sequence is TGTGCCAGCAGCTTAGCTGGCGGGAACAAGCAGTTCTTC.

The CDR3, as DNA: TGTGCCAGCACTAAACAGGGGCGAGCCTACGAGCAGTACTTC. Protein sequence: CASTKQGRAYEQYF. The chain combines TRBV27 with TRBJ2-7; TRBD1 agrees at 7 bases. The CDR3 extends over 14 amino acids. Germline V gives CDR1 MNHEY, CDR2 SMNVEV (reference sequence). V dropped 7 bases and J dropped 2; count of bases not matched to a gene: 8.

The V gene is TRBV10-3, the J gene TRBJ1-5, with TRBD1 matching 11 bases. Germline V gives CDR1 ENHRY, CDR2 SYGVKD. V trimming: 6 bases; J trimming: 4 bases; junction bases outside the gene matches: 8. This CDR3 comprises 16 residues. In DNA, the CDR3 is TGTGCCATCAGCCCCTATCGGGACAGGGGGAATCAGCCCCAGCATTTT. Amino acids: CAISPYRDRGNQPQHF.

In the case of this clone: A junction boundary mismatches the germline segment, possibly from a read error. This chain connects TRBV5-1 to TRBJ2-5, with 8 bases lining up with TRBD2. CDR1 is SGHRS and CDR2 is YFSETQ in the germline V gene. This CDR3 spans 14 amino acids. The CDR3 bases are TGTGCCAGCAGCGCGGGACTAGTGGTGGAGACCCAGTACTTC. This encodes CASSAGLVVETQYF.

The V gene is TRBV4-1, the J gene TRBJ2-6, with D unclear. V was shortened by 1 base and J by 0 bases, with 16 bases between the two germline ends. Germline V gene lookup returns CDR1 MGHRA and CDR2 YSYEKL. The CDR3 totals 19 residues. In DNA, the CDR3 is TGCGCCAGCAGCCAAGTATCAACAGTTGGGCACTCTGGGGCCAACGTCCTGACTTTC. Translated, it gives CASSQVSTVGHSGANVLTF.

The chain joins TRBV18 to TRBJ1-2; TRBD1 matches at 10 bases. The V gene end was trimmed by 5 bases and the J gene end by 2 bases; junction bases not matched to a gene: 5. This CDR3 is built from 15 residues. The germline gives CDR1 KGHSH, CDR2 LQKENI. This chain's CDR3 is CASSFGTGANYGYTF. The CDR3 bases are TGTGCCAGCTCATTCGGGACAGGGGCAAACTATGGCTACACCTTC.

The chain employs TRBV7-2 and TRBJ1-1, with D possibly TRBD1 on 6 matching bases. Germline CDR1 and CDR2: SGHTA and FQGNSA. CDR3 length equals 15 residues. V shed 6 bases and J shed 0 bases, with 14 bases lying between them. CDR3 DNA sequence: TGTGCCAGCAGACGAAACAGGGCCGTGAACACTGAAGCTTTCTTT. This gives the protein CASRRNRAVNTEAFF.

The chain joins TRBV28 to TRBJ2-1, with 7 bases lining up with TRBD1. With 1 base clipped from V and 6 bases from J, the junction kept 9 bases outside the gene matches. Germline CDR1 is MDHEN and CDR2 is SYDVKM. CDR3 length: 16 residues. The CDR3 sequence is CASSLFGAGGGNEQFF. The DNA for the CDR3 is TGTGCCAGCAGTTTATTTGGGGCAGGGGGTGGCAATGAGCAGTTCTTC.

The chain couples TRBV7-8 to TRBJ1-2, with TRBD1 as a possible D gene (5 bases). The CDR3 covers 15 residues. The V gene's germline CDR1 is SGHVS and CDR2 FQNEAQ. V gave up 2 bases and J gave up 3 bases, with 13 bases separating them. DNA of the CDR3: TGTGCCAGCAGCTTAAGGGCAGGGTTGGACTATGGCTACACCTTC. It yields the protein CASSLRAGLDYGYTF.

This clone has a handful of counts. The CDR3 nucleotides read TGTGCCAGTAGTATAAAGAACACCTACAATGAGCAGTTCTTC. Amino acids: CASSIKNTYNEQFF. This rearrangement joins TRBV19 to TRBJ2-1; D is undetermined. Looked up from germline, CDR1 is LNHDA and CDR2 is SQIVND (reference sequence). This CDR3 contains 14 residues. V lost 2 bases to trimming and J lost 2 bases, with 7 bases between them.

With respect to this clone: Other DNA variants within this sample encode the same CDR3. The gene calls are TRBV5-4 and TRBJ2-3; D unresolved. V lost 1 base, J lost 0 bases, and 12 bases lay in between. In germline, CDR1 is SGHNT, CDR2 YYREEE (reference sequence). The CDR3 consists of 16 residues. CDR3 amino acids: CASSLMRATSTDTQYF. The CDR3 nucleotides are TGTGCCAGCAGCTTGATGCGAGCTACTAGCACAGATACGCAGTATTTT.

This clone was counted only a few times. The V gene is TRBV4-1, the J gene TRBJ2-7; 8 positions match TRBD1. The length of the CDR3 is 14 residues. Germline CDR1 and CDR2: MGHRA and YSYEKL. V shed 8 bases and J 0 bases; nucleotides not matched to a gene: 6. The CDR3 loop is CASSPDRASYEQYF. The CDR3 DNA follows: TGCGCCAGCTCCCCGGACAGGGCCTCCTACGAGCAGTACTTC.

CDR3 sequence reads: CASSRLGQTTGELFF. CDR3 DNA sequence: TGTGCCAGCAGCCGACTGGGACAGACTACCGGGGAGCTGTTTTTT. The chain couples TRBV7-2 to TRBJ2-2, with 7 bases lining up with TRBD1. This CDR3 region has 15 residues. From germline, CDR1 is SGHTA and CDR2 FQGNSA. V lost 5 bases to trimming and J lost 5 bases; unmatched junction nucleotides: 8.

V usage is TRBV5-3 and J usage is TRBJ2-1; 11 bases are a match to TRBD1. TRBV5-3 is known as an ORF, though its function is uncertain. J gave up 3 bases and V 8 bases, and 7 bases lay outside the gene matches. The CDR3 is 15 residues long. The CDR3 region is CASSAGTGGYNEQFF. Here the CDR3 DNA reads TGTGCCAGCAGCGCCGGGACAGGGGGCTACAATGAGCAGTTCTTC.

The rearrangement joins TRBV4-1 to TRBJ2-4, with 12 bases matching TRBD1. In germline, CDR1 is MGHRA, CDR2 YSYEKL. This CDR3 spans 20 amino acids. After removal of 2 bases from V and 0 bases from J, the junction contained 11 bases not matched to a gene. DNA of the CDR3: TGCGCCAGCAGCCAAAGGGACAGGGGGCTCGAACCATTAGCCAAAAACATTCAGTACTTC. Translated, it gives CASSQRDRGLEPLAKNIQYF.

This clone was counted between two and nine times. This chain joins TRBV27 and TRBJ2-7; TRBD2 agrees at 7 bases. Germline CDR1 and CDR2: MNHEY and SMNVEV (reference sequence). With 3 bases clipped from V and 1 base from J, the junction kept 6 bases outside the gene matches. The CDR3 consists of 15 residues. CDR3 DNA sequence: TGTGCCAGCAGTTTCTGGGGGACTACTTCCTACGAGCAGTACTTC. It is translated as CASSFWGTTSYEQYF.

CDR3 coding DNA: TGTGCCAGCAGCTTAGGGGCGGGCCGCTCCTACGAGCAGTACTTC. Translated, it gives CASSLGAGRSYEQYF. The rearrangement uses TRBV7-2 and TRBJ2-7; D may be TRBD2 (5 bases). Germline CDR1 reads SGHTA; CDR2 reads FQGNSA. V was shortened by 1 base and J by 0 bases, with 10 bases between the two germline ends. This CDR3 has 15 amino acids.

The CDR3 DNA follows: TGCGCCAGCAGCCAAGTTTGGGGGGCGGGAAACATTCAGTACTTC. Its translation: CASSQVWGAGNIQYF. This chain links TRBV4-1 with TRBJ2-4, with D perhaps matching TRBD1 or TRBD2 (6 bases each). CDR1 MGHRA and CDR2 YSYEKL come from the germline V gene. The V end lost 1 base, the J end lost 6 bases, and 13 bases lay between the germline ends. The CDR3 runs to 15 residues.

The V and J genes are TRBV28 and TRBJ1-2, with 7 nucleotides matching TRBD1. There are 15 residues in the CDR3. The germline gives CDR1 MDHEN, CDR2 SYDVKM. V gave up 4 bases and J gave up 3 bases; unmatched junction bases: 8. The DNA of the CDR3 is TGTGCCAGCAGTTCATACAGGGGAGGTGACTATGGCTACACCTTC. It encodes CASSSYRGGDYGYTF.

The chain is built from TRBV9 and TRBJ1-1; the D is unclear. V lost 4 bases and J 5 bases, leaving 21 bases between the germline ends. This CDR3 contains 16 residues. CDR1 and CDR2 from the germline V gene are SGDLS and YYNGEE. The CDR3 DNA follows: TGTGCCAGCAGCCCCACCCCGACACCCACGAGGACTGAAGCTTTCTTT. It yields the protein CASSPTPTPTRTEAFF.

The chain is built from TRBV18 and TRBJ1-1; D remains unclear. This CDR3 comprises 14 residues. Per the germline V gene, CDR1 is KGHSH and CDR2 is LQKENI. V was pared by 3 bases and J by 6 bases, with 14 bases between. The CDR3 loop reads CASSPRTPDPEAFF. The CDR3 DNA reads TGTGCCAGCTCACCGAGGACCCCGGACCCTGAAGCTTTCTTT. Full variable domain (remainder filled in from reference TRBV18 and TRBJ1-1): NAGVMQNPRHLVRRRGQEARLRCSPMKGHSHVYWYRQLPEEGLKFMVYLQKENIIDESGMPKERFSAEFPKEGPSILRIQQVVRGDSAAYFCASSPRTPDPEAFFGQGTRLTVV.

The rearrangement links TRBV6-5 to TRBJ2-7; a weak D match, TRBD1 (5 bases). This CDR3 contains 15 residues. Germline-derived CDR1 and CDR2 are MNHEY and SVGAGI. V dropped 6 bases and J dropped 0 bases, with 15 bases sitting between them. CDR3 coding DNA: TGTGCCAGCAGAGGTTTGGGGCACTACTCCTACGAGCAGTACTTC. It encodes CASRGLGHYSYEQYF.

This chain connects TRBV19 to TRBJ1-2, with 10 bases matching TRBD1. The CDR3 totals 15 residues. The germline CDR1 and CDR2 sequences are LNHDA and SQIVND (reference sequence). Germline trimming cut 8 bases from V and 7 bases from J; bases unmatched to any gene: 13. The CDR3 bases are TGTGCCAGTCATCCCTCGCGGACAGGGGGAGGTGGCTACACCTTC. Translation: CASHPSRTGGGGYTF. Filled out from reference TRBV19 and TRBJ1-2, the complete variable domain reads DGGITQSPKYLFRKEGQNVTLSCEQNLNHDAMYWYRQDPGQGLRLIYYSQIVNDFQKGDIAEGYSVSREKKESFPLTVTSAQKNPTAFYLCASHPSRTGGGGYTFGSGTRLTVV.

The table lists this clone with a count of one. One junction end does not reproduce the germline sequence, and a read error may be involved. V usage is TRBV19 and J usage is TRBJ2-3, with a tentative D call TRBD1 (7 bases). Germline CDR1 reads LNHDA; CDR2 reads SQIVND (reference sequence). The CDR3 has 15 residues. The CDR3 sequence: CACRLQGTSTDTQYF. CDR3 nucleotide sequence: TGTGCCTGTAGGTTACAGGGGACTAGCACAGATACGCAGTATTTT.

CDR3 in amino acids: CASSLGGGPSGEQFF. The CDR3 DNA reads as TGTGCCAGCAGCTTAGGAGGGGGACCCTCAGGTGAGCAGTTCTTC. The chain has TRBV7-9 and TRBJ2-1; D possibly corresponds to TRBD1 (6 bases). Germline values: CDR1 SEHNR, CDR2 FQNEAQ (reference sequence). Trimming removed 1 base at V and 9 bases at J, with 16 bases between. The CDR3 runs 15 residues.

J is TRBJ1-6 and V is TRBV19; D is possibly TRBD1 (6 bases). Trimming took off 1 base at V and 10 bases at J, with 11 bases between the two ends. CDR1 and CDR2 (germline): LNHDA, SQIVND (reference sequence). The CDR3 consists of 14 residues. The CDR3, as DNA: TGTGCCAGTAGTATAGGGCAGGGGCACTCACCCCTCCACTTT. This sequence encodes CASSIGQGHSPLHF. The full variable domain, rest sourced from reference TRBV19 and TRBJ1-6, is DGGITQSPKYLFRKEGQNVTLSCEQNLNHDAMYWYRQDPGQGLRLIYYSQIVNDFQKGDIAEGYSVSREKKESFPLTVTSAQKNPTAFYLCASSIGQGHSPLHFGNGTRLTVT.

The chain recombines TRBV7-9 with TRBJ2-3; the match to TRBD2 covers 13 bases. CDR1 is SEHNR and CDR2 is FQNEAQ in the germline V gene (reference sequence). This CDR3 is built from 17 residues. V lost 3 bases and J lost 0; bases outside the gene matches: 3. Here the CDR3 DNA reads TGTGCCAGCAGCTTCACTAGCGGGGGGGCTAGCACAGATACGCAGTATTTT. It yields the protein CASSFTSGGASTDTQYF.

The rearrangement joins TRBV30 to TRBJ1-5, with D unresolved. Germline values: CDR1 GTSNPN, CDR2 SVGIG (reference sequence). Trimming stripped 1 base from V and 3 bases from J, with 7 bases between. CDR3 length equals 13 residues. CDR3 region: CAWSGGDNQPQHF. CDR3 nucleotide sequence: TGTGCCTGGAGTGGTGGGGACAATCAGCCCCAGCATTTT.

The J gene is TRBJ1-2, the V gene TRBV18, with D possibly being TRBD1 (6 bases). Germline V gives CDR1 KGHSH, CDR2 LQKENI. The CDR3 loop spans 13 amino acids. Trimming shortened V by 3 bases and J by 4 bases, and 9 bases separated the two germline ends. The CDR3 DNA reads as TGTGCCAGCTCACCGATGGACAGCTATGGCTACACCTTC. The encoded protein is CASSPMDSYGYTF.